The TCR beta chain described here comes from a study of regulatory T cells in long-lasting Graves disease. Study results and caveats: New patients shared about a thousand public clonotypes, fewer than the roughly 2,600 shared by persistent patients.

Germline V gene lookup returns CDR1 MNHEY and CDR2 SVGEGT. Trimming took 2 bases from V and 9 from J; bases not matched to a gene: 10. CDR3 length equals 15 residues. As for time point: persistent/refractory GD, antithyroid drugs over 5 years with positive TRAb. From RNA extracted from PBMCs, the TCR library was made. It was an endocrinology department in Xi'an, China, that provided the patients. Arm-PCR of CDR3 regions and iRepertoire HTBI primers were used to build TCR beta libraries. TCRdb re-called the multiplex PCR reads through MiXCR, storing one row per CDR3 protein. The table has under 350,000 distinct CDR3 sequences, more than 20% seen once. For this clonotype: No antigen is known for it.

The sequencing here drew on peripheral blood mononuclear cells (PBMCs), taken when the disease was refractory, from a patient treated with antithyroid drugs. This chain links TRBV6-2 or TRBV6-3 with TRBJ2-7, with 10 positions matching TRBD1. The TCR was taken from a female donor with Graves disease. In DNA form, the CDR3 reads TGTGCCAGCAGTTACGAGGGGACAGGGGTCGGCGTGCAGTACTTC. Its translation: CASSYEGTGVGVQYF.